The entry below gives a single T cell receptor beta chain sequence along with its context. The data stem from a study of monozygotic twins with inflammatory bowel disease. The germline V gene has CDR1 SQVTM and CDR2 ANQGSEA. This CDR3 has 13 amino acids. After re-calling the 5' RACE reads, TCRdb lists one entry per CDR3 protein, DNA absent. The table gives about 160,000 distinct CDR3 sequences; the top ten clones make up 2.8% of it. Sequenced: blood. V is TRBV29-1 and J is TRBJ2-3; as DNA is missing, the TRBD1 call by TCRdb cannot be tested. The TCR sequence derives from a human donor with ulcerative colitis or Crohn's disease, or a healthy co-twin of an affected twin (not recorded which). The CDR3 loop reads CSVAKGFTDTQYF.